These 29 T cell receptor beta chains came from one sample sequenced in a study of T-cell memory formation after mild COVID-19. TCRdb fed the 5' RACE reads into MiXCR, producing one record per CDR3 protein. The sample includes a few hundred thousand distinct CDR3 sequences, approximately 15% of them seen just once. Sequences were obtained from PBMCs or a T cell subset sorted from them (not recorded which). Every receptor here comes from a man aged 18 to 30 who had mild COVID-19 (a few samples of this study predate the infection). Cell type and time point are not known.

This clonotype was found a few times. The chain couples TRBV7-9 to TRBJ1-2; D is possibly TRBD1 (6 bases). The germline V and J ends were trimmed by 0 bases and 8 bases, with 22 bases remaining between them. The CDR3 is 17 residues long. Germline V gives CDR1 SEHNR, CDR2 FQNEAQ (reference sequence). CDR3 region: CASSLAQLVRGSVGYTF. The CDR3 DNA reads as TGTGCCAGCAGCTTAGCGCAACTGGTCAGGGGCTCTGTGGGCTACACCTTC.

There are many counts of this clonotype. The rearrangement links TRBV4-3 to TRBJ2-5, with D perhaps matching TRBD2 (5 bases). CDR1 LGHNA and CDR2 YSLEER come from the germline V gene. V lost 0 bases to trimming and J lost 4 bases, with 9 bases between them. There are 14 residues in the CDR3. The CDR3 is CASSQERVGETQYF. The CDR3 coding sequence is TGCGCCAGCAGCCAAGAGAGGGTTGGAGAGACCCAGTACTTC.

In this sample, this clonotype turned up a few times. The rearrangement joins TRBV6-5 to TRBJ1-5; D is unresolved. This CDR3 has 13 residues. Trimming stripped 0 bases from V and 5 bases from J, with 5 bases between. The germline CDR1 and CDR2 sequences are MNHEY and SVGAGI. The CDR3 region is CASSYSRYQPQHF. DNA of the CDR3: TGTGCCAGCAGTTACTCAAGGTATCAGCCCCAGCATTTT.

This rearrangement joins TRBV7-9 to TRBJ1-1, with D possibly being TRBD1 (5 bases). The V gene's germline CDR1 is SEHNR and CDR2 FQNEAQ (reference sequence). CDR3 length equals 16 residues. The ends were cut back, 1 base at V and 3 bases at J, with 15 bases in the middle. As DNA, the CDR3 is TGTGCCAGCAGCTTAGTGGATGGAGGGACGGACACTGAAGCTTTCTTT. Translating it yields CASSLVDGGTDTEAFF.

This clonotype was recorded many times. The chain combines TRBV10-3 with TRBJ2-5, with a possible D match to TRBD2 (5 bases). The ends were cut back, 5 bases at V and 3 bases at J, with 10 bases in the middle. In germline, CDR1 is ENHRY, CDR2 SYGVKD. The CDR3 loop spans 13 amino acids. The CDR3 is CAISLRREETQYF. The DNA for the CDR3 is TGTGCCATCAGTCTCCGGCGGGAAGAGACCCAGTACTTC.

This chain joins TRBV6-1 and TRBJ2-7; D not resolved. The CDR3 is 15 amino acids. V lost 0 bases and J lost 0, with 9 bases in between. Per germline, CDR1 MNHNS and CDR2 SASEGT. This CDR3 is CASSEAVAASYEQYF. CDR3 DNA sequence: TGTGCCAGCAGTGAAGCGGTGGCGGCCTCCTACGAGCAGTACTTC.

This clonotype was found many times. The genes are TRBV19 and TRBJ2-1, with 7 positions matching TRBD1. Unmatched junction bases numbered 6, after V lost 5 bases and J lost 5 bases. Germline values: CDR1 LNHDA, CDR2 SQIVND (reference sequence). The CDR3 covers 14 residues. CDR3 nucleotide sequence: TGTGCCAGTAGTCTCCGGGACAGAGACAATGAGCAGTTCTTC. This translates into CASSLRDRDNEQFF.

The CDR3 bases are TGTGCCAGCAGCGTAGTCGGGGGCCTCTTAGATGAGCAGTTCTTC. As protein: CASSVVGGLLDEQFF. V is TRBV9 and J is TRBJ2-1, with D perhaps assigned TRBD1 or TRBD2 (6 bases each). V was clipped by 0 bases and J by 8 bases, with 15 bases between them. Per germline, CDR1 SGDLS and CDR2 YYNGEE. The CDR3 runs to 15 residues.

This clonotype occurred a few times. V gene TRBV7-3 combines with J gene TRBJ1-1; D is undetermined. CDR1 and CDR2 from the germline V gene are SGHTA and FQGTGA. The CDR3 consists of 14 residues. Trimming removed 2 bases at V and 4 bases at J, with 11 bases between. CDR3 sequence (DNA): TGTGCCAGCAGCTTACAGGTTTCGAGCACTGAAGCTTTCTTT. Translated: CASSLQVSSTEAFF.

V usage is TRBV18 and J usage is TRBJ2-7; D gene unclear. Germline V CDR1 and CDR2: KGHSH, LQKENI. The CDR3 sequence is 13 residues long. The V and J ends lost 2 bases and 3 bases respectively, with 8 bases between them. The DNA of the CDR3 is TGTGCCAGCTCACCAGGGCTAGACTACGAGCAGTACTTC. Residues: CASSPGLDYEQYF.

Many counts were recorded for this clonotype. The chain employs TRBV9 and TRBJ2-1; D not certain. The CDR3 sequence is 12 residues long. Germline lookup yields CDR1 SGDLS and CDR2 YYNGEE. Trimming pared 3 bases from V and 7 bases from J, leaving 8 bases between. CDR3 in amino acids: CASSGLANEQFF. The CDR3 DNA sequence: TGTGCCAGCAGCGGACTGGCGAATGAGCAGTTCTTC.

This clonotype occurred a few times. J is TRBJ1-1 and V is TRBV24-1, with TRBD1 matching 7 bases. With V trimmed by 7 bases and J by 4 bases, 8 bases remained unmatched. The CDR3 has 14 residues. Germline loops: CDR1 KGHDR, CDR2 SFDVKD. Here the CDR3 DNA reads TGTGCCACCAGCTCACAGGGGTCTGGCACTGAAGCTTTCTTT. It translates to CATSSQGSGTEAFF.

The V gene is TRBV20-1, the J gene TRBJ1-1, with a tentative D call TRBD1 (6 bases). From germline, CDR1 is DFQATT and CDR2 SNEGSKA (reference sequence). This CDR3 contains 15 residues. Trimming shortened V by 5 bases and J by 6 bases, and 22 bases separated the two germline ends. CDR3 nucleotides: TGCAGTGCTCCACTCCGGGGCAGGGGAAAGGCTGAAGCTTTCTTT. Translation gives CSAPLRGRGKAEAFF.

The CDR3 sequence is CASSLGPILGPEQYF. CDR3 bases: TGTGCCAGCAGCTTAGGTCCCATTTTGGGCCCCGAGCAGTACTTC. This chain joins TRBV7-2 and TRBJ2-7, with D uncertain. The V and J ends lost 1 base and 6 bases respectively, with 16 bases between them. The CDR3 loop spans 15 amino acids. The germline V gene has CDR1 SGHTA and CDR2 FQGNSA.

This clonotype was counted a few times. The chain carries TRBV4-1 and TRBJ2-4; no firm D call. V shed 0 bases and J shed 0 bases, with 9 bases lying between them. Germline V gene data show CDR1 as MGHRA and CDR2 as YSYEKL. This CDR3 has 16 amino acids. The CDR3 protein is CASSQEGMLAKNIQYF. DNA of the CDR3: TGCGCCAGCAGCCAAGAAGGCATGCTAGCCAAAAACATTCAGTACTTC.

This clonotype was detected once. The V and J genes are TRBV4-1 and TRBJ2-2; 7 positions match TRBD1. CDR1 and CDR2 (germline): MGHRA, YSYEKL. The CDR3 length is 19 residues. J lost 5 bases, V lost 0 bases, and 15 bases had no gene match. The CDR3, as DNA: TGCGCCAGCAGCCAAGAGAGTCACGGGACAGCCCTTTCGACCGGGGAGCTGTTTTTT. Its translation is CASSQESHGTALSTGELFF.

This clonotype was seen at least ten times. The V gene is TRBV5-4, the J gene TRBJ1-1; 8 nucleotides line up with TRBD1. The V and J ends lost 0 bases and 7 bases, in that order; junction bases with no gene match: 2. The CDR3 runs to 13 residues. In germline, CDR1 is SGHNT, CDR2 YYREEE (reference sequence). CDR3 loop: CASSLGGTGEAFF. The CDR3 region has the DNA TGTGCCAGCAGCTTGGGTGGGACAGGTGAAGCTTTCTTT.

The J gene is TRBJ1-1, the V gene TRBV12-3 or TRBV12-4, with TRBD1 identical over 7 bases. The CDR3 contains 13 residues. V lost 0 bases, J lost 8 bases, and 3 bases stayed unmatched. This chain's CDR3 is CASSLAQQGEAFF. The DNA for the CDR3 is TGTGCCAGCAGTTTAGCCCAACAGGGGGAAGCTTTCTTT.

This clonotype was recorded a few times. CDR3 in DNA: TGTGCCAGCAGTTCCCCAGGCGGGCACACAGATACGCAGTATTTT. It specifies CASSSPGGHTDTQYF. The rearrangement links TRBV6-5 to TRBJ2-3, with D tentatively TRBD2 (5 bases). Germline CDR1 reads MNHEY; CDR2 reads SVGAGI. The CDR3 spans 15 residues. V was trimmed by 4 bases and J by 2 bases, leaving 13 bases between them.

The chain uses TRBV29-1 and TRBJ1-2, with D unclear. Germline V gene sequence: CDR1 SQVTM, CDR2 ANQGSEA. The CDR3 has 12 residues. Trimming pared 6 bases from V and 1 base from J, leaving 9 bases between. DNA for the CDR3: TGCAGCGTGAGGACGGTTAACTATGGCTACACCTTC. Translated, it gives CSVRTVNYGYTF.

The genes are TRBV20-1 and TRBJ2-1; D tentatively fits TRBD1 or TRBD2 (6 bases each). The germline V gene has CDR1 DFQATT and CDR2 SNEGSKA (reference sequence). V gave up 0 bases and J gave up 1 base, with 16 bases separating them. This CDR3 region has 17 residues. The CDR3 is CSARDRWGALSYNEQFF. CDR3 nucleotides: TGCAGTGCTAGAGATCGGTGGGGGGCCTTGTCCTACAATGAGCAGTTCTTC.

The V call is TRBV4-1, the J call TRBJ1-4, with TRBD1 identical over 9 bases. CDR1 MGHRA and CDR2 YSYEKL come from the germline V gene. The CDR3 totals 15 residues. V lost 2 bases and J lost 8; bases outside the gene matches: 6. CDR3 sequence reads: CASSQLTGTGEKLFF. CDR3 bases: TGCGCCAGCAGCCAACTTACCGGGACAGGGGAAAAACTGTTTTTT.

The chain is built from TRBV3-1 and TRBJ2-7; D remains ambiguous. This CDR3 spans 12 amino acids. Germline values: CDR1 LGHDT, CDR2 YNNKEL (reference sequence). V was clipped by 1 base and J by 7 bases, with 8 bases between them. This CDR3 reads CASSQAAQEQYF. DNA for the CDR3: TGTGCCAGCAGCCAAGCCGCCCAGGAGCAGTACTTC.

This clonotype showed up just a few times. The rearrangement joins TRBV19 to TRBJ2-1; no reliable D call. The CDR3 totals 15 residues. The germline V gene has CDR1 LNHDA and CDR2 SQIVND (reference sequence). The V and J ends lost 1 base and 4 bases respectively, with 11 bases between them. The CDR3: CASSIVASDYNEQFF. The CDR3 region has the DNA TGTGCCAGTAGTATAGTTGCATCCGATTACAATGAGCAGTTCTTC.

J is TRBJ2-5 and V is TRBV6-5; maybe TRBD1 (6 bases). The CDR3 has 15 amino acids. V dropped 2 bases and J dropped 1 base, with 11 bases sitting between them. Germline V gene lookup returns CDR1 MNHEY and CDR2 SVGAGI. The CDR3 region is CASSYTGRFQETQYF. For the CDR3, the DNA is TGTGCCAGCAGTTACACAGGGAGATTCCAAGAGACCCAGTACTTC.

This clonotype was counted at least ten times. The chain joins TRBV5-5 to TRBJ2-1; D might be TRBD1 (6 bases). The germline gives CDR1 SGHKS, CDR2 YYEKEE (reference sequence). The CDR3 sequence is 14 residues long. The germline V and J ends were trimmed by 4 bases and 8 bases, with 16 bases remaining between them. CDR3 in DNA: TGTGCCAGCAGCCGACAGGCGGAAAGATATGAGCAGTTCTTC. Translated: CASSRQAERYEQFF.

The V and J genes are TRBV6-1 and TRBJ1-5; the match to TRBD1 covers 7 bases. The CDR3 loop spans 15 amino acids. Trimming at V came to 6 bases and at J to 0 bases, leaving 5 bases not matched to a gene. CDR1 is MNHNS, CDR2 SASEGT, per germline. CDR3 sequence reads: CASSQTGNSNQPQHF. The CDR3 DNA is TGTGCCAGCAGCCAGACAGGGAATAGCAATCAGCCCCAGCATTTT.

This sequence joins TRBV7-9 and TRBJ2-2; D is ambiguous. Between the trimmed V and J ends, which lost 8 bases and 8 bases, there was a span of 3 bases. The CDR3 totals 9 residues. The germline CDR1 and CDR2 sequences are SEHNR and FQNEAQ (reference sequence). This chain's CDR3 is CASGGELFF. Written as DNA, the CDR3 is TGTGCCAGCGGGGGGGAGCTGTTTTTT.

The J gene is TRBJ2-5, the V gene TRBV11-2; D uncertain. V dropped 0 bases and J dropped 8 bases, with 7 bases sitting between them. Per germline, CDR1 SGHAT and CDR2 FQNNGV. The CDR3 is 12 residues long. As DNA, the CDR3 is TGTGCCAGCAGCTTAGAGGTTCAAACCCAGTACTTC. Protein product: CASSLEVQTQYF.